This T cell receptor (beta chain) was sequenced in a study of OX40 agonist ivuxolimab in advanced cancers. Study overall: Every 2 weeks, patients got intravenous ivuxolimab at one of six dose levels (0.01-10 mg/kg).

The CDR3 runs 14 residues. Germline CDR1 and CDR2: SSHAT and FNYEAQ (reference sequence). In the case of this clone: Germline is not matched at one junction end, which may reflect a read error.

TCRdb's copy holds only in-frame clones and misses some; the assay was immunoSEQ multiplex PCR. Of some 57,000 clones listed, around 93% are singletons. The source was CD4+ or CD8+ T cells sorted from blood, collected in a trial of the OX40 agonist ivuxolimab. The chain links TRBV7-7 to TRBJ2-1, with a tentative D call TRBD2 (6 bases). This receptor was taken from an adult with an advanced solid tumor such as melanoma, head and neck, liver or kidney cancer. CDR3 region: CASSWDSIASEQFF. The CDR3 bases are TGTGCTAGCAGCTGGGACTCTATAGCCAGTGAGCAGTTCTTC.